This T cell receptor beta chain was profiled in a study of regulatory dendritic cells for organ transplantation. Across the study: Regulatory dendritic cells came from monocytes given vitamin D3 and IL-10.

Generated by immunoSEQ multiplex PCR, the TCRdb table keeps only in-frame clones and is missing some. The sample shows about 10,000 clones, 75% to 90% of them seen only once. Whole-study findings and limits: Regulatory dendritic cells appeared to expand memory CD8+ clones less than mature ones.

Regarding this clone: Its antigen is currently unknown.

CFSE-labeled sorted T cells met regulatory or mature dendritic cells for more than four days. The sample comprised memory CD4+ T cells from blood cultured with dendritic cells. Specified subset: CD45RO+ memory T cells. The receptor was isolated from a human donor in good health.

CDR3 amino acids: CASRTGQDTDTQYF. CDR3 DNA sequence: TGTGCCAGTAGAACCGGACAGGACACAGATACGCAGTATTTT. The chain couples TRBV19 to TRBJ2-3, with 7 bases that match TRBD1. V shed 6 bases, J shed 2 bases, and the junction held 5 bases outside the gene matches. CDR1 LNHDA and CDR2 SQIVND come from the germline V gene (reference sequence). There are 14 residues in the CDR3.